Below are 30 T cell receptor beta chains sequenced from a single sample in a study of T cell changes during pregnancy in multiple sclerosis (dated by TCRdb to between 2018 and 2021). The library was built by means of the immunoSEQ multiplex PCR assay. TCRdb obtained this table from immuneACCESS and retained in-frame rearrangements with V and J assigned. These tables miss some clones; where compared with another copy, unresolved V genes account for less than half of the shortfall, and the remainder is unexplained. This sample comprises fewer than 45,000 clones, roughly 90% of them detected only once. The ten largest clones capture about 0.73% of the sample. The sequences come from CD4+ T cells from peripheral blood mononuclear cells, collected in the first trimester of pregnancy. The receptors were gathered from a female donor with multiple sclerosis, enrolled in a pregnancy study.

The chain uses TRBV27 and TRBJ1-5; tentative D call: TRBD1 (6 bases). The V end lost 4 bases, the J end lost 4 bases, and 11 bases lay between the germline ends. The germline V gene encodes CDR1 MNHEY and CDR2 SMNVEV (reference sequence). The CDR3 sequence is 14 residues long. CDR3 protein: CASSSGQTNQPQHF. The CDR3 DNA follows: TGTGCCAGCAGTTCCGGACAGACAAATCAGCCCCAGCATTTT.

This clone was observed once. The chain employs TRBV19 and TRBJ2-5; 10 positions agree with TRBD2. In germline, CDR1 is LNHDA, CDR2 SQIVND (reference sequence). With V trimmed by 2 bases and J by 3 bases, 0 bases remained unmatched. The CDR3 is 14 residues long. The CDR3 loop reads CASSILAGEETQYF. The CDR3 coding sequence is TGTGCCAGTAGTATACTAGCGGGAGAAGAGACCCAGTACTTC.

The chain is built from TRBV5-4 and TRBJ2-7; D might be TRBD1 (6 bases). This CDR3 is 13 amino acids long. V was pared by 4 bases and J by 7 bases, with 15 bases between. Looked up from germline, CDR1 is SGHNT and CDR2 is YYREEE (reference sequence). CDR3 in amino acids: CASSADRSGEQYF. DNA of the CDR3: TGTGCCAGCAGCGCCGACAGGTCCGGAGAGCAGTACTTC.

This clone occurred once. The V call is TRBV7-9, the J call TRBJ2-1; 12 bases are shared with TRBD2. With 4 bases clipped from V and 6 bases from J, the junction kept 4 bases outside the gene matches. The CDR3 length is 15 residues. CDR1 SEHNR and CDR2 FQNEAQ come from the germline V gene (reference sequence). Written as DNA, the CDR3 is TGTGCCAGCAGCTCGACTAGCGGGAGACGCAATGAGCAGTTCTTC. This codes for CASSSTSGRRNEQFF.

This clone was picked up one time. The chain carries TRBV28 and TRBJ1-1; maybe TRBD1 (5 bases). Trimming left V 0 bases short and J 1 base short, with 9 bases between. In germline, CDR1 is MDHEN, CDR2 SYDVKM. The CDR3 is 15 amino acids. CDR3 sequence: CASSLWDTSNTEAFF. CDR3 DNA sequence: TGTGCCAGCAGTTTATGGGACACTTCGAACACTGAAGCTTTCTTT.

This clone occurred once. The rearrangement joins TRBV9 to TRBJ2-3; 8 bases are shared with TRBD2. Germline V CDR1 and CDR2: SGDLS, YYNGEE. J lost 1 base, V lost 4 bases, and 5 bases had no gene match. The CDR3 totals 15 residues. CDR3 loop: CASSTRAGGTDTQYF. The CDR3 nucleotides read TGTGCCAGCAGCACCCGAGCGGGGGGCACAGATACGCAGTATTTT.

J is TRBJ2-7 and V is TRBV6-1; 11 bases align to TRBD1. The junction had 2 bases not matched to a gene; V was cut back by 4 bases and J by 3 bases. The germline V gene encodes CDR1 MNHNS and CDR2 SASEGT. The CDR3 is 14 amino acids. The CDR3 protein is CASSAGTGGYEQYF. CDR3 sequence (DNA): TGTGCCAGCAGTGCCGGGACAGGGGGCTACGAGCAGTACTTC.

J is TRBJ1-2 and V is TRBV15, with 7 bases matching TRBD1. V shed 1 base, J shed 6 bases, and the junction held 2 bases outside the gene matches. The CDR3 is 13 residues long. Germline V CDR1 and CDR2: LNHNV, YYDKDF (reference sequence). The CDR3 loop reads CATSRGDSNGYTF. The CDR3 DNA is TGTGCCACCAGCAGAGGGGACAGTAATGGCTACACCTTC.

The chain links TRBV14 to TRBJ2-5; 7 bases are shared with TRBD2. Germline V gene lookup returns CDR1 SGHDN and CDR2 FVKESK. With 5 bases clipped from V and 6 bases from J, the junction kept 9 bases outside the gene matches. The CDR3 length is 14 residues. CDR3 in DNA: TGTGCCAGCAGCACTCTAGCGGAGGGGAAGACCCAGTACTTC. Translated: CASSTLAEGKTQYF.

V gene TRBV6-1 combines with J gene TRBJ2-3; tentative D call: TRBD1 (5 bases). V was pared by 8 bases and J by 4 bases, with 13 bases between. The germline V gene has CDR1 MNHNS and CDR2 SASEGT. The CDR3 totals 13 residues. CDR3 region: CASVKDIADTQYF. In DNA form, the CDR3 reads TGTGCCAGCGTCAAGGACATCGCAGATACGCAGTATTTT.

The genes are TRBV5-6 and TRBJ2-7; 9 positions agree with TRBD1. The CDR3 spans 14 residues. CDR1 and CDR2 (germline): SGHDT, YYEEEE. V gave up 6 bases and J gave up 0 bases; unmatched junction bases: 4. CDR3 bases: TGTGCCAGCACCGGGACAGGGAACTCCTACGAGCAGTACTTC. Translating gives CASTGTGNSYEQYF.

V gene TRBV2 combines with J gene TRBJ2-4; TRBD2 matches 12 bases. The CDR3 contains 17 residues. Trimming cost V 4 bases and J 0 bases; bases outside gene matches: 4. Germline assignment: CDR1 SNHLY and CDR2 FYNNEI. In DNA, the CDR3 is TGTGCCAGCAGTGCTCCGGGACTAGCGGGAGCCAAAAACATTCAGTACTTC. Translation gives CASSAPGLAGAKNIQYF.

This chain links TRBV28 with TRBJ1-1; D ambiguous. V was pared by 6 bases and J by 5 bases, with 13 bases between. The CDR3 is made up of 13 amino acids. Germline CDR1 and CDR2: MDHEN and SYDVKM. CDR3 nucleotide sequence: TGTGCCAGCAGGTCGGCGGAACGGACTGAAGCTTTCTTT. Translation gives CASRSAERTEAFF.

The V gene is TRBV9, the J gene TRBJ2-1; possible D gene TRBD1, 6 bases. This CDR3 comprises 13 residues. V lost 5 bases and J 9 bases, leaving 15 bases between the germline ends. Germline V gene data show CDR1 as SGDLS and CDR2 as YYNGEE. The CDR3: CASSRLRGTEQFF. CDR3 nucleotide sequence: TGTGCCAGCAGTAGACTAAGGGGGACTGAGCAGTTCTTC.

This chain joins TRBV2 and TRBJ2-1; D is unclear. From germline, CDR1 is SNHLY and CDR2 FYNNEI. With 6 bases removed from V and 7 bases from J, the gap between germline ends came to 7 bases. CDR3 length: 11 residues. Here the CDR3 reads CASRLFNEQFF. CDR3 DNA sequence: TGTGCCAGCAGACTATTTAATGAGCAGTTCTTC.

V and J are TRBV11-2 and TRBJ2-2; a possible D gene is TRBD2 (7 bases). Germline V gene sequence: CDR1 SGHAT, CDR2 FQNNGV. The CDR3 is made up of 18 amino acids. Trimming removed 0 bases at V and 0 bases at J, with 14 bases between. The CDR3 reads CASSLDPRGAANTGELFF. CDR3 bases: TGTGCCAGCAGCTTAGATCCTCGGGGGGCCGCGAACACCGGGGAGCTGTTTTTT.

The chain uses TRBV7-9 and TRBJ2-2; possible D gene TRBD1, 6 bases. Germline V lookup: CDR1 SEHNR, CDR2 FQNEAQ (reference sequence). V gave up 2 bases and J gave up 5 bases, with 15 bases separating them. The CDR3 consists of 16 residues. This chain's CDR3 is CASSLTGSKGTGELFF. CDR3 bases: TGTGCCAGCAGCTTAACAGGGAGTAAGGGGACCGGGGAGCTGTTTTTT. The entire variable domain, with the rest obtained from reference TRBV7-9 and TRBJ2-2, is as follows: DTGVSQNPRHKITKRGQNVTFRCDPISEHNRLYWYRQTLGQGPEFLTYFQNEAQLEKSRLLSDRFSAERPKGSFSTLEIQRTEQGDSAMYLCASSLTGSKGTGELFFGEGSRLTVL.

This clone was seen once. The chain is built from TRBV28 and TRBJ1-2; D might be TRBD1 (5 bases). Germline loops: CDR1 MDHEN, CDR2 SYDVKM. This CDR3 contains 15 residues. V was cut by 5 bases and J by 0 bases, with 13 bases left in between. CDR3 amino acids: CASSASGITNYGYTF. The DNA for the CDR3 is TGTGCCAGCAGTGCCTCAGGGATTACTAACTATGGCTACACCTTC.

V and J are TRBV28 and TRBJ1-2; possible D gene TRBD1, 6 bases. The V gene lost 8 bases and the J gene lost 5 bases, with 12 bases spanning the gap. The germline V gene has CDR1 MDHEN and CDR2 SYDVKM. The CDR3 runs 12 residues. The CDR3 nucleotides are TGTGCCAGCGGCTGGGGGCCATATGGCTACACCTTC. Amino acids: CASGWGPYGYTF.

As for this clone: At one boundary the junction diverges from the germline segment, which might be a read error. This chain connects TRBV2 to TRBJ2-7; tentative D call: TRBD1 (5 bases). The CDR3 is 11 residues long. Germline V CDR1 and CDR2: SNHLY, FYNNEI. As DNA, the CDR3 is TGTGCCAGCAGTGAGGGCCAGGGCCCACGGTTC. It codes for CASSEGQGPRF.

This rearrangement joins TRBV5-6 to TRBJ2-1; the match to TRBD1 covers 10 bases. Germline loops: CDR1 SGHDT, CDR2 YYEEEE. The V gene end was trimmed by 2 bases and the J gene end by 2 bases; junction bases not matched to a gene: 10. This CDR3 contains 18 residues. The CDR3 loop is CASSLILGGQGAYNEQFF. The CDR3 coding sequence is TGTGCCAGCAGCTTAATCCTGGGTGGACAGGGGGCCTACAATGAGCAGTTCTTC.

The chain links TRBV28 to TRBJ2-7; D is unresolved. V dropped 6 bases and J dropped 4 bases, with 10 bases sitting between them. This CDR3 has 12 residues. Germline V gene sequence: CDR1 MDHEN, CDR2 SYDVKM. The CDR3 reads CASSLLTYEQYF. CDR3 DNA: TGTGCCAGCAGCCTCCTTACTTACGAGCAGTACTTC.

The gene calls are TRBV10-3 and TRBJ1-5; 11 bases map to TRBD1. The J segment lost 3 bases and the V segment lost 8 bases, leaving 6 bases of the junction unmatched. The CDR3 loop spans 15 amino acids. CDR1 is ENHRY and CDR2 is SYGVKD in the germline V gene. Written as DNA, the CDR3 is TGTGCCATCGCAAGGACAGGGGGCCCCAATCAGCCCCAGCATTTT. Translation: CAIARTGGPNQPQHF.

The rearrangement links TRBV29-1 to TRBJ2-7; 7 nucleotides agree with TRBD1. The V segment lost 3 bases and the J segment 3 bases; nucleotides outside the gene matches: 5. Germline CDR1 is SQVTM and CDR2 is ANQGSEA. The length of the CDR3 is 13 residues. The CDR3 loop is CSVDLTGSYEQYF. In DNA, the CDR3 is TGCAGCGTTGACTTGACAGGGAGCTACGAGCAGTACTTC.

The sample holds one count of this clone. The chain couples TRBV19 to TRBJ1-5; 7 nucleotides align to TRBD1. There are 15 residues in the CDR3. From germline, CDR1 is LNHDA and CDR2 SQIVND (reference sequence). V trimming: 1 base; J trimming: 2 bases; junction bases outside the gene matches: 2. The CDR3 nucleotides are TGTGCCAGTAGTATAGGGGGGACAGGCAATCAGCCCCAGCATTTT. Translation gives CASSIGGTGNQPQHF.

V is TRBV23-1 and J is TRBJ2-7, with TRBD1 as a possible D gene (6 bases). TRBV23-1 is given ORF status, its function remaining uncertain. CDR3 length equals 18 residues. Trimming cost V 4 bases and J 4 bases, with 26 bases left between them. The CDR3 DNA follows: TGCGCCAGCAGTCTCCAAGATCGGGACACTTATACGGGGTACGAGCAGTACTTC. Translating it yields CASSLQDRDTYTGYEQYF.

The V call is TRBV19, the J call TRBJ2-2; TRBD1 might be the D (6 bases). This CDR3 comprises 13 residues. The V gene's germline CDR1 is LNHDA and CDR2 SQIVND (reference sequence). Trimming shortened V by 5 bases and J by 7 bases, and 11 bases separated the two germline ends. CDR3 protein: CASSVQGLGELFF. CDR3 in DNA: TGTGCCAGTAGTGTACAGGGCCTCGGGGAGCTGTTTTTT.

This chain uses TRBV10-3 with TRBJ1-1; D unclear. V dropped 9 bases and J dropped 1 base, with 12 bases sitting between them. The V gene's germline CDR1 is ENHRY and CDR2 SYGVKD. CDR3 length: 13 residues. The CDR3 sequence: CAIKSTENTEAFF. The CDR3 region has the DNA TGTGCCATTAAATCGACTGAGAACACTGAAGCTTTCTTT.

In its sample, this clone was seen a few times. The chain employs TRBV6-5 and TRBJ1-5; 8 bases fit TRBD1. The CDR3 runs 14 residues. V was clipped by 6 bases and J by 6 bases; unmatched bases: 7. Germline CDR1 reads MNHEY; CDR2 reads SVGAGI. The CDR3 region is CASRRTGNGQPQHF. For the CDR3, the DNA is TGTGCCAGCAGAAGGACAGGGAACGGTCAGCCCCAGCATTTT.

The chain couples TRBV2 to TRBJ2-1, with TRBD2 matching over 12 bases. V trimming: 5 bases; J trimming: 4 bases; junction bases outside the gene matches: 3. Germline loops: CDR1 SNHLY, CDR2 FYNNEI. The CDR3 contains 15 residues. In DNA form, the CDR3 reads TGTGCCAGCAGTAGACTAGCGGGAGTATACAATGAGCAGTTCTTC. The encoded protein is CASSRLAGVYNEQFF.